A single sample gave rise to the 27 T cell receptor beta chains below, sequenced in a study of cytomegalovirus exposure and HLA in healthy donors. It was with 60 Vbeta and 13 Jbeta primers that the PCR ran. Using immunoSEQ multiplex PCR, the repertoire was profiled, and TCRdb retains in-frame clones only, with some absent. The table records 90,000 to 120,000 clones, around three quarters of them present only once. Sequenced sample: PBMCs. Receptors were obtained from a female donor in good health and CMV-seropositive.

The chain is built from TRBV5-1 and TRBJ2-1; 7 bases align to TRBD2. The CDR3 is made up of 14 amino acids. CDR1 and CDR2 (germline): SGHRS, YFSETQ. J gave up 6 bases and V 4 bases, and 7 bases lay outside the gene matches. This chain's CDR3 is CASSPGGPINEQFF. The CDR3 DNA follows: TGCGCCAGCAGCCCGGGAGGTCCGATCAATGAGCAGTTCTTC.

The chain uses TRBV6-6 and TRBJ1-2, with 7 positions matching TRBD1. Germline trimming cut 5 bases from V and 4 bases from J; bases unmatched to any gene: 4. Germline lookup yields CDR1 MNHNY and CDR2 SVGAGI (reference sequence). There are 13 residues in the CDR3. The CDR3 bases are TGTGCCAGCAGTGACGGACAGGTCTATGGCTACACCTTC. This translates into CASSDGQVYGYTF.

The chain combines TRBV2 with TRBJ2-1; D might be TRBD2 (6 bases). Between the trimmed V and J ends, which lost 7 bases and 0 bases, there was a span of 13 bases. The V gene's germline CDR1 is SNHLY and CDR2 FYNNEI. The length of the CDR3 is 15 residues. As DNA, the CDR3 is TGTGCCAGCAACCGACTAGGAAGCTCCTACAATGAGCAGTTCTTC. Translating it yields CASNRLGSSYNEQFF.

The J gene is TRBJ1-5, the V gene TRBV30; 8 bases are a match to TRBD1. Unmatched junction bases numbered 3, after V lost 2 bases and J lost 6 bases. CDR1 is GTSNPN, CDR2 SVGIG, per germline (reference sequence). This CDR3 is built from 13 residues. The CDR3 bases are TGTGCCTGGAGTTACAGGGGGGGTCAGCCCCAGCATTTT. This encodes CAWSYRGGQPQHF.

The sample holds a few counts of this clone. The rearrangement links TRBV11-2 to TRBJ1-1; D remains unclear. Germline loops: CDR1 SGHAT, CDR2 FQNNGV. Trimming took off 6 bases at V and 0 bases at J, with 17 bases between the two ends. The CDR3 has 16 amino acids. For the CDR3, the DNA is TGTGCCAGCAGGAACGGAGGACGGAGGCTGAACACTGAAGCTTTCTTT. Its translation is CASRNGGRRLNTEAFF.

The genes are TRBV7-9 and TRBJ2-2; the match to TRBD1 covers 11 bases. The CDR3 sequence is 16 residues long. With 1 base clipped from V and 5 bases from J, the junction kept 3 bases outside the gene matches. Germline assignment: CDR1 SEHNR and CDR2 FQNEAQ (reference sequence). The CDR3 spells CASSLVDRGRTGELFF. The CDR3 DNA follows: TGTGCCAGCAGCTTAGTGGACAGGGGGCGGACCGGGGAGCTGTTTTTT. The whole variable domain, remainder taken from reference TRBV7-9 and TRBJ2-2, is DTGVSQNPRHKITKRGQNVTFRCDPISEHNRLYWYRQTLGQGPEFLTYFQNEAQLEKSRLLSDRFSAERPKGSFSTLEIQRTEQGDSAMYLCASSLVDRGRTGELFFGEGSRLTVL.

V is TRBV6-4 and J is TRBJ1-1; D gene uncertain. Germline CDR1 is MRHNA and CDR2 is SNTAGT. V was trimmed by 3 bases and J by 2 bases, leaving 7 bases between them. The CDR3 is 13 amino acids. The CDR3 sequence: CASSEMSNTEAFF. The CDR3 region has the DNA TGTGCCAGCAGTGAGATGAGTAACACTGAAGCTTTCTTT.

This clone was counted a single time. Compared with germline, one end of the junction differs, possibly owing to a read error. This sequence joins TRBV27 and TRBJ2-4; TRBD2 is a possible D gene (5 bases). Looked up from germline, CDR1 is MNHEY and CDR2 is SMNVEV (reference sequence). The CDR3 spans 13 residues. CDR3 nucleotides: TGTGCCAGCAGCCTAGCCGGAAAAAACAGTCAGTACTTC. Amino acids: CASSLAGKNSQYF.

The CDR3 DNA reads TGCGCCAGCAGCCTAGCGGGAGGGTGGAATGAGCAGTTCTTC. Translating gives CASSLAGGWNEQFF. The genes are TRBV5-1 and TRBJ2-1; 12 bases fit TRBD2. Losses at the gene ends were 4 bases for V and 7 bases for J; bases not matched to a gene: 3. CDR3 length equals 14 residues. CDR1 and CDR2 from the germline V gene are SGHRS and YFSETQ.

This sequence joins TRBV5-1 and TRBJ2-2; 7 bases map to TRBD2. With V trimmed by 4 bases and J by 0 bases, 3 bases remained unmatched. In germline, CDR1 is SGHRS, CDR2 YFSETQ. The CDR3 covers 15 residues. CDR3 sequence (DNA): TGCGCCAGCAGCCCCACTAGCGCGAACACCGGGGAGCTGTTTTTT. Translating it yields CASSPTSANTGELFF.

The J gene is TRBJ2-3, the V gene TRBV7-9; D perhaps matches TRBD2 (6 bases). This CDR3 spans 14 amino acids. CDR1 and CDR2 from the germline V gene are SEHNR and FQNEAQ (reference sequence). The germline V and J ends were trimmed by 2 bases and 3 bases, with 9 bases remaining between them. As DNA, the CDR3 is TGTGCCAGCAGCTTAAGGACTATTACAGATACGCAGTATTTT. Its translation: CASSLRTITDTQYF.

The chain has TRBV4-1 and TRBJ1-5; TRBD1 agrees at 9 bases. Germline V gene sequence: CDR1 MGHRA, CDR2 YSYEKL. The CDR3 contains 16 residues. After removal of 5 bases from V and 4 bases from J, the junction contained 9 bases not matched to a gene. CDR3 nucleotides: TGCGCCAGCAGCTCTTCCGGGACAGGGATTAATCAGCCCCAGCATTTT. Translating it yields CASSSSGTGINQPQHF.

The rearrangement uses TRBV6-5 and TRBJ2-3, with D tentatively TRBD2 (6 bases). The CDR3 is 16 residues long. The V end lost 2 bases, the J end lost 3 bases, and 15 bases lay between the germline ends. CDR1 is MNHEY, CDR2 SVGAGI, per germline. CDR3 coding DNA: TGTGCCAGCAGTTACGGGGCGGGGAGTCTAACAGATACGCAGTATTTT. Translated: CASSYGAGSLTDTQYF.

This sequence joins TRBV6-1 and TRBJ2-3, with 11 bases that match TRBD2. The ends lost 2 bases at V and 3 bases at J; junction bases unmatched: 16. CDR3 length equals 20 residues. Germline CDR1 MNHNS, CDR2 SASEGT. The CDR3 nucleotides read TGTGCCAGCAGTGAATTGGCTAGCGGGAGGAGTTGGTTCGGTACAGATACGCAGTATTTT. Translated: CASSELASGRSWFGTDTQYF.

The chain uses TRBV5-6 and TRBJ1-2; 10 bases map to TRBD1. Germline V gives CDR1 SGHDT, CDR2 YYEEEE. V was pared by 4 bases and J by 7 bases, with 13 bases of the junction left unmatched. The CDR3 spans 16 residues. CDR3 bases: TGTGCCAGCAGCCAGTGGGGGGACAGGGGTTACGGTGGCTACACCTTC. This sequence encodes CASSQWGDRGYGGYTF.

The chain employs TRBV5-5 and TRBJ1-2; a possible D gene is TRBD1 (5 bases). Germline lookup yields CDR1 SGHKS and CDR2 YYEKEE (reference sequence). The CDR3 has 15 amino acids. Trimming shortened V by 4 bases and J by 1 base, and 14 bases separated the two germline ends. The CDR3 bases are TGTGCCAGCAGCCTACTCGGGGGAATTAACTATGGCTACACCTTC. Translated, it gives CASSLLGGINYGYTF.

The rearrangement links TRBV30 to TRBJ2-5; D is uncertain. The CDR3 sequence is 14 residues long. Germline V gives CDR1 GTSNPN, CDR2 SVGIG (reference sequence). Deletions cut 1 base from V and 3 bases from J, with 12 bases between. The CDR3 sequence: CAWSGGRKEETQYF. The CDR3 DNA is TGTGCCTGGAGTGGTGGCAGGAAGGAAGAGACCCAGTACTTC.

The CDR3 loop reads CASSRGTAFSGNTIYF. Written as DNA, the CDR3 is TGTGCCAGCAGCAGGGGGACAGCCTTCTCTGGAAACACCATATATTTT. This chain links TRBV9 with TRBJ1-3; 7 bases align to TRBD1. The CDR3 covers 16 residues. Per the germline V gene, CDR1 is SGDLS and CDR2 is YYNGEE. V was pared by 4 bases and J by 0 bases, with 7 bases of the junction left unmatched.

The rearrangement joins TRBV5-1 to TRBJ2-2, with 13 nucleotides matching TRBD2. V was pared by 4 bases and J by 4 bases, with 4 bases of the junction left unmatched. This CDR3 spans 16 amino acids. Per germline, CDR1 SGHRS and CDR2 YFSETQ. The CDR3 reads CASSLRTSGSTGELFF. CDR3 nucleotides: TGCGCCAGCAGCCTACGGACTAGCGGGAGCACCGGGGAGCTGTTTTTT.

The chain has TRBV10-2 and TRBJ1-3; 8 bases fit TRBD1. The CDR3 consists of 13 residues. Germline-derived CDR1 and CDR2 are WSHSY and SAAADI. CDR3 amino acids: CASQGGSGNTIYF. The CDR3 nucleotides are TGCGCGTCACAGGGGGGCTCTGGAAACACCATATATTTT.

This chain connects TRBV6-5 to TRBJ2-7; D is perhaps TRBD2 (5 bases). CDR1 MNHEY and CDR2 SVGAGI come from the germline V gene. The length of the CDR3 is 13 residues. V gave up 9 bases and J gave up 5 bases, with 17 bases separating them. DNA for the CDR3: TGTGCCAGGGACTCCTTGGGTTTTCACGAGCAGTACTTC. As protein: CARDSLGFHEQYF.

This chain links TRBV5-1 with TRBJ2-7, with D unresolved. The germline V gene encodes CDR1 SGHRS and CDR2 YFSETQ. Between the trimmed V and J ends, which lost 3 bases and 2 bases, there was a span of 15 bases. The CDR3 contains 15 residues. The CDR3 reads CASSSPGPTAYEQYF. The CDR3 region has the DNA TGCGCCAGCAGCTCCCCGGGTCCCACGGCCTACGAGCAGTACTTC.

This chain connects TRBV2 to TRBJ1-3; no clear D gene. Germline V gene lookup returns CDR1 SNHLY and CDR2 FYNNEI. The CDR3 extends over 14 amino acids. V shed 1 base and J shed 3 bases, with 7 bases lying between them. The CDR3 DNA follows: TGTGCCAGCAGTGAAGTCGCAGTTGGAAACACCATATATTTT. This translates into CASSEVAVGNTIYF.

This clone was counted only a few times. Written as DNA, the CDR3 is TGTGCCAGCAGCTTAGGTAGACTAGCGGGAGAGTCTTCAAATGAGCAGTTCTTC. It codes for CASSLGRLAGESSNEQFF. J is TRBJ2-1 and V is TRBV7-8; 12 nucleotides match TRBD2. This CDR3 contains 18 residues. Trimming removed 1 base from V and 7 bases from J; junction bases left unmatched: 11. CDR1 is SGHVS and CDR2 is FQNEAQ in the germline V gene.

The rearrangement links TRBV11-3 to TRBJ1-1; 10 positions agree with TRBD1. CDR3 length: 16 residues. The V and J ends lost 5 bases and 11 bases, in that order; junction bases with no gene match: 17. Germline V lookup: CDR1 SGHNT, CDR2 YENEEA. The CDR3 spells CASSPGQGQGSLGAFF. The CDR3 nucleotides read TGTGCCAGCAGCCCCGGACAGGGACAGGGGAGTTTGGGGGCTTTCTTT.

The chain recombines TRBV30 with TRBJ2-1, with a possible D match to TRBD2 (5 bases). V lost 5 bases and J lost 5, with 10 bases in between. The CDR3 is 12 residues long. Germline CDR1 is GTSNPN and CDR2 is SVGIG (reference sequence). CDR3 in DNA: TGTGCCTGGCGAGGGCGAAACAATGAGCAGTTCTTC. Translating gives CAWRGRNNEQFF.

In its sample, this clone was seen once. The rearrangement links TRBV5-1 to TRBJ2-7; D not resolved. In germline, CDR1 is SGHRS, CDR2 YFSETQ. The V end was cut by 9 bases, the J end by 0 bases, with 16 bases between. This CDR3 spans 14 amino acids. CDR3 amino acids: CATPRGTTSYEQYF. For the CDR3, the DNA is TGCGCCACCCCCCGAGGCACCACCTCCTACGAGCAGTACTTC.